The source of this T cell receptor beta chain is a study of CD8 T cells in ankylosing spondylitis. The study's findings and limits: What seemed typical of ankylosing spondylitis blood was a TCR beta motif built from eight highly homologous variants. The authors reported significant enrichment of disease-linked clones in matched ankylosing spondylitis synovial fluid.

Using its own MiXCR run on the 5' RACE reads, TCRdb lists one record per CDR3 protein. The data hold about 220,000 distinct CDR3 sequences, with roughly 6.6% observed a single time. At least ten counts were recorded for this clonotype. Its antigen is currently unknown. This CDR3 spans 11 amino acids. Looked up from germline, CDR1 is ENHRY and CDR2 is SYGVKD. Trimming removed 9 bases from V and 8 bases from J, with 13 bases in between. The sequence was collected from a male donor with ankylosing spondylitis. Sequenced material: blood, either unsorted or a sorted T cell fraction (not recorded which). This chain links TRBV10-3 with TRBJ1-2; no clear D gene. CDR3 in amino acids: CAIGSRVGYTF. Here the CDR3 DNA reads TGTGCCATAGGATCGAGGGTCGGCTACACCTTC.